The entry below describes one T cell receptor (beta chain). The data belong to a study of molecular identifiers for immune sequencing clone quantification. V lost 0 bases and J 2 bases, leaving 23 bases between the germline ends. Germline values: CDR1 MGHRA, CDR2 YSYEKL. The CDR3 spans 21 residues. TCRdb used MiXCR to reprocess the PCR reads, holding one entry per CDR3 protein. The data contain about 320,000 distinct CDR3 sequences, roughly a quarter of them singletons. The sequence derives from a human donor in good health. Some libraries in this study had Jurkat cell RNA spiked in. V and J are TRBV4-1 and TRBJ2-6; possibly TRBD2 for D (5 bases). The sequenced sample was naive CD8+ T cells from blood, with Jurkat cell RNA spiked in. Subset meaning: FACS-sorted CD8+CD4-CCR7+CD45RA+ naive T cells. The CDR3 region is CASSQDPLYVGVEPGANVLTF. The DNA of the CDR3 is TGCGCCAGCAGCCAAGATCCCCTTTATGTGGGAGTTGAGCCTGGGGCCAACGTCCTGACTTTC.